A single sample gave rise to the 15 T cell receptor beta chains below, sequenced in a study of control samples from healthy donors and cancer patients. Libraries were prepared by immunoSEQ multiplex PCR; TCRdb keeps only in-frame clonotypes and omits some of them. The table shows about 410,000 clones, with approximately 90% occurring only once. The sequenced sample consisted of PBMCs. All receptors come from a man aged 40-55 years with head and neck cancer.

This clone was counted once. This chain connects TRBV7-6 to TRBJ2-5; 9 bases align to TRBD2. Germline CDR1 SGHVS, CDR2 FNYEAQ. The length of the CDR3 is 18 residues. V was clipped by 0 bases and J by 8 bases; unmatched bases: 16. CDR3 bases: TGTGCCAGCAGCTTAGCGTTCCGTAGCGGGAGCATCGAGGAAACCCAGTACTTC. Amino acids: CASSLAFRSGSIEETQYF.

The chain uses TRBV10-1 and TRBJ2-1; possibly TRBD1 for D (5 bases). The CDR3 loop spans 14 amino acids. V lost 0 bases and J lost 8, with 11 bases in between. CDR1 and CDR2 from the germline V gene are WNHNN and SYGVQD (reference sequence). The chain's CDR3 is CASSESPGWDEQFF. For the CDR3, the DNA is TGCGCCAGCAGTGAGTCCCCAGGGTGGGATGAGCAGTTCTTC.

This chain joins TRBV10-2 and TRBJ2-7, with TRBD2 matching over 14 bases. CDR1 WSHSY and CDR2 SAAADI come from the germline V gene. V dropped 6 bases and J dropped 3; count of bases not matched to a gene: 7. The CDR3 is made up of 16 amino acids. Written as DNA, the CDR3 is TGCGCCAGCAGGCCCCCGACTAGCGGGAGGGGCTACGAGCAGTACTTC. This translates into CASRPPTSGRGYEQYF.

The chain has TRBV5-1 and TRBJ2-5, with D perhaps given as TRBD1 or TRBD2 (5 bases each). Deletions cut 8 bases from V and 4 bases from J, with 15 bases between. This CDR3 spans 13 amino acids. Germline V gene sequence: CDR1 SGHRS, CDR2 YFSETQ. CDR3 DNA sequence: TGCGCCAGTAGCGCTGGGGGTACAGAGACCCAGTACTTC. Translating it yields CASSAGGTETQYF.

This chain connects TRBV6-5 to TRBJ2-7, with 10 bases that match TRBD1. This CDR3 is built from 15 residues. The ends lost 5 bases at V and 3 bases at J; junction bases unmatched: 7. CDR1 and CDR2 (germline): MNHEY, SVGAGI. CDR3 DNA sequence: TGTGCCAGCAGTCCCCGGGACAGGGGCCTCTACGAGCAGTACTTC. It encodes CASSPRDRGLYEQYF.

V gene TRBV25-1 combines with J gene TRBJ1-1; TRBD1 is a possible D gene (5 bases). Germline V lookup: CDR1 MGHDK, CDR2 SYGVNS. The V end was cut by 1 base, the J end by 0 bases, with 6 bases between. The CDR3 has 14 amino acids. Here the CDR3 reads CASSEWGMNTEAFF. The CDR3 DNA follows: TGTGCCAGCAGTGAATGGGGGATGAACACTGAAGCTTTCTTT.

The chain recombines TRBV5-1 with TRBJ2-3, with TRBD2 identical over 8 bases. Trimming took 4 bases from V and 2 from J; bases not matched to a gene: 3. The germline CDR1 and CDR2 sequences are SGHRS and YFSETQ. The CDR3 has 14 amino acids. The CDR3 spells CASSPGLATDTQYF. In DNA, the CDR3 is TGCGCCAGCAGCCCCGGACTAGCCACAGATACGCAGTATTTT.

This clone was observed a single time. This chain uses TRBV7-3 with TRBJ2-3; D unresolved. Between the trimmed V and J ends, which lost 5 bases and 2 bases, there was a span of 5 bases. Germline loops: CDR1 SGHTA, CDR2 FQGTGA. The CDR3 totals 12 residues. The CDR3 sequence is CASSPDTDTQYF. CDR3 sequence (DNA): TGTGCCAGCAGCCCGGACACAGATACGCAGTATTTT. Variable domain in full (rest from reference TRBV7-3 and TRBJ2-3): GAGVSQTPSNKVTEKGKYVELRCDPISGHTALYWYRQSLGQGPEFLIYFQGTGAADDSGLPNDRFFAVRPEGSVSTLKIQRTERGDSAVYLCASSPDTDTQYFGPGTRLTVL.

V and J are TRBV4-3 and TRBJ1-5, with 10 bases matching TRBD1. CDR1 is LGHNA, CDR2 YSLEER, per germline. The V and J ends lost 4 bases and 7 bases, in that order; junction bases with no gene match: 10. The CDR3 loop spans 16 amino acids. Written as DNA, the CDR3 is TGCGCCAGCAGCCCCCAAGCGGGGACAGGGGAACAGCCCCAGCATTTT. Amino acid sequence: CASSPQAGTGEQPQHF.

The V and J genes are TRBV4-2 and TRBJ2-7, with unresolved D. CDR3 length: 15 amino acids. CDR1 is LGHNA, CDR2 YNFKEQ, per germline. Trimming removed 3 bases at V and 6 bases at J, with 18 bases between. The CDR3 DNA reads as TGTGCCAGCAGCCACGCGAGTGGATTGGGTGGCGAGCAGTACTTC. This translates into CASSHASGLGGEQYF.

J is TRBJ1-4 and V is TRBV28, with D possibly being TRBD1 (5 bases). The V gene's germline CDR1 is MDHEN and CDR2 SYDVKM. CDR3 size: 14 residues. V was shortened by 3 bases and J by 4 bases, with 9 bases between the two germline ends. The CDR3, as DNA: TGTGCCAGCAGTTTTAGGGGTGTTAATGAAAAACTGTTTTTT. It is translated as CASSFRGVNEKLFF.

V usage is TRBV7-2 and J usage is TRBJ1-1; D ambiguous. CDR1 is SGHTA and CDR2 is FQGNSA in the germline V gene. CDR3 size: 15 residues. V lost 1 base to trimming and J lost 6 bases, with 15 bases between them. The DNA of the CDR3 is TGTGCCAGCAGCTTAGAGGGTTTGATAGCTTCTGAAGCTTTCTTT. Protein product: CASSLEGLIASEAFF.

The V call is TRBV14, the J call TRBJ1-1; no reliable D call. The length of the CDR3 is 17 residues. V lost 8 bases and J lost 0, with 22 bases in between. CDR1 and CDR2 from the germline V gene are SGHDN and FVKESK. CDR3 nucleotide sequence: TGTGCCAGCCTCCCCCCCCTAGCTGAGGAATTGAACACTGAAGCTTTCTTT. Protein: CASLPPLAEELNTEAFF.

This rearrangement joins TRBV5-6 to TRBJ1-2; tentatively, D is TRBD1 (5 bases). Trimming took 1 base from V and 2 from J, leaving 15 bases between them. Germline loops: CDR1 SGHDT, CDR2 YYEEEE. The CDR3 covers 16 residues. CDR3 coding DNA: TGTGCCAGCAGCTTGTTGGGGGGACGGCAAAACTATGGCTACACCTTC. Its protein is CASSLLGGRQNYGYTF.

This chain connects TRBV25-1 to TRBJ2-3; TRBD2 matches at 7 bases. This CDR3 contains 13 residues. Germline V lookup: CDR1 MGHDK, CDR2 SYGVNS. Germline trimming cut 5 bases from V and 5 bases from J; bases unmatched to any gene: 4. CDR3 DNA: TGTGCCAGCAGTTGGGGGGGGGAAGATACGCAGTATTTT. This sequence encodes CASSWGGEDTQYF.